This T cell receptor (beta chain) originates from a study of shared clonotypes between healthy human individuals. On this clone: Antigen: not known.

Trimming removed 5 bases from V and 1 base from J, with 12 bases in between. CDR3 length: 15 residues. CDR1 SGHDN and CDR2 FVKESK come from the germline V gene. The genomic DNA of each subset was split evenly across several immunoSEQ plates. Sequencing was performed with immunoSEQ multiplex PCR; in TCRdb, only in-frame clones are kept and a portion is missing. Among some 490,000 clones, over 75% were seen once, and the ten largest hold approximately 11%. Study findings and constraints: The sampled material consisted only of blood, and tissue repertoires are likely to differ.

This sequence joins TRBV14 and TRBJ2-1, with a weak D call TRBD1 (6 bases). Sequenced sample: PBMCs. This receptor was taken from a middle-aged woman in good health. Some clones in this sample may be carry-over from other donors' samples. DNA of the CDR3: TGTGCCAGCAGCAAACAACAGGGATCCTACAATGAGCAGTTCTTC. It codes for CASSKQQGSYNEQFF.